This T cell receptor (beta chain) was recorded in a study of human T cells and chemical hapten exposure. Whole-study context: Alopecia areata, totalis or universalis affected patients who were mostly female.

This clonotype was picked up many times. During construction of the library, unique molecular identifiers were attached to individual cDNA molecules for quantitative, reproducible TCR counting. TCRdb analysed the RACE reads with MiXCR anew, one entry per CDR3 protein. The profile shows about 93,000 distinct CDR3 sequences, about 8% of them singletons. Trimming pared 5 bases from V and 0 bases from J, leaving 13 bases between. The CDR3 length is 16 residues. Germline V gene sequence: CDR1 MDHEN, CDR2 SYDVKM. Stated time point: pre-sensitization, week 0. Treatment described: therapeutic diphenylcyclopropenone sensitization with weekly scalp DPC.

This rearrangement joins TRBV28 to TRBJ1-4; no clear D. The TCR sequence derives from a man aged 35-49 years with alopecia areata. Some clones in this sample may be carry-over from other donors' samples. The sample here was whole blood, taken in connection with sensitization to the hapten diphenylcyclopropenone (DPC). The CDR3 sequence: CASSPDHGATNEKLFF. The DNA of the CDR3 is TGTGCCAGCAGTCCGGACCATGGGGCAACTAATGAAAAACTGTTTTTT.